A single sample gave rise to the 31 T cell receptor beta chains below, sequenced in a study of cytomegalovirus exposure and HLA in healthy donors. 13 Jbeta primers and 60 Vbeta primers were used for the PCR. TCRdb's copy holds only in-frame clones and misses some; the assay was immunoSEQ multiplex PCR. The sample has approximately 150,000 clones; roughly 85% are singletons. Material for sequencing was PBMCs. The receptor set was obtained from a middle-aged man in good health and CMV-seronegative.

A single count supports this clone. The chain has TRBV29-1 and TRBJ2-1; 8 positions agree with TRBD2. The CDR3 totals 14 residues. Germline-derived CDR1 and CDR2 are SQVTM and ANQGSEA. Trimming at V came to 0 bases and at J to 13 bases, leaving 11 bases not matched to a gene. The CDR3 coding sequence is TGCAGCGTTGAAGATCGAGGTAGCGGGGATCCCCAGTTCTTC. Translation gives CSVEDRGSGDPQFF.

The table lists this clone with a few counts. The V call is TRBV7-2, the J call TRBJ1-6; 10 bases line up with TRBD1. The ends lost 4 bases at V and 10 bases at J; junction bases unmatched: 7. There are 15 residues in the CDR3. The germline V gene encodes CDR1 SGHTA and CDR2 FQGNSA. The CDR3 sequence: CASSSRQGARSPLHF. CDR3 bases: TGTGCCAGCAGCTCGAGACAGGGGGCAAGATCACCCCTCCACTTT.

The J gene is TRBJ1-1, the V gene TRBV10-3, with a weak D call TRBD1 (5 bases). This CDR3 has 15 amino acids. Looked up from germline, CDR1 is ENHRY and CDR2 is SYGVKD. With 2 bases removed from V and 2 bases from J, the gap between germline ends came to 12 bases. The CDR3 protein is CAISENGQPNTEAFF. The DNA of the CDR3 is TGTGCCATCAGTGAGAATGGACAACCAAACACTGAAGCTTTCTTT.

The chain links TRBV7-2 to TRBJ2-7, with D possibly TRBD1 on 5 matching bases. This CDR3 spans 12 amino acids. Germline values: CDR1 SGHTA, CDR2 FQGNSA. V was pared by 4 bases and J by 4 bases, with 8 bases between. The CDR3 loop reads CASSSQGYEQYF. The CDR3 DNA follows: TGTGCCAGCAGCTCTCAGGGTTACGAGCAGTACTTC. Looking up the rest from reference TRBV7-2 and TRBJ2-7 gives the full variable domain: GAGVSQSPSNKVTEKGKDVELRCDPISGHTALYWYRQSLGQGLEFLIYFQGNSAPDKSGLPSDRFSAERTGGSVSTLTIQRTQQEDSAVYLCASSSQGYEQYFGPGTRLTVT.

The rearrangement uses TRBV29-1 and TRBJ1-4; D gene unclear. Germline assignment: CDR1 SQVTM and CDR2 ANQGSEA. With 4 bases removed from V and 5 bases from J, the gap between germline ends came to 8 bases. CDR3 length: 12 amino acids. The CDR3 is CSVGGENEKLFF. In nucleotides, the CDR3 is TGCAGCGTTGGTGGTGAGAATGAAAAACTGTTTTTT.

The genes are TRBV28 and TRBJ2-4; maybe TRBD2 (6 bases). Germline CDR1 is MDHEN and CDR2 is SYDVKM. Trimming removed 3 bases at V and 0 bases at J, with 15 bases between. This CDR3 comprises 17 residues. The CDR3 is CASSFVVGGLAKNIQYF. DNA for the CDR3: TGTGCCAGCAGTTTTGTAGTTGGAGGGCTAGCCAAAAACATTCAGTACTTC.

This rearrangement joins TRBV5-5 to TRBJ2-4, with TRBD1 matching 7 bases. Germline values: CDR1 SGHKS, CDR2 YYEKEE (reference sequence). CDR3 length: 13 residues. The trim removed 4 bases at V and 9 bases at J, leaving 7 bases unmatched. The CDR3 coding sequence is TGTGCCAGCAGCCCGGGACAGATCTCCATTCAGTACTTC. Translation gives CASSPGQISIQYF.

The V and J genes are TRBV29-1 and TRBJ2-1; the match to TRBD2 covers 7 bases. The CDR3 contains 13 residues. Losses at the gene ends were 6 bases for V and 6 bases for J; bases not matched to a gene: 8. Germline V gene sequence: CDR1 SQVTM, CDR2 ANQGSEA. The CDR3 DNA is TGCAGCGTGAGGACTAGTTCCGTCAATGAGCAGTTCTTC. Encoded protein: CSVRTSSVNEQFF.

As to this clone: Compared with germline, one end of the junction differs, possibly owing to a read error. The gene calls are TRBV7-2 and TRBJ1-1; 9 bases agree with TRBD1. Germline V lookup: CDR1 SGHTA, CDR2 FQGNSA. This CDR3 has 14 amino acids. CDR3 loop: CATSWTGVNTEAFF. CDR3 DNA sequence: TGTGCCACCAGCTGGACAGGGGTGAACACTGAAGCTTTCTTT.

Concerning this clone itself: The identical CDR3 is also encoded by other nucleotide sequences in the sample. The chain employs TRBV19 and TRBJ2-1, with 15 nucleotides matching TRBD2. J lost 1 base, V lost 4 bases, and 2 bases had no gene match. The CDR3 sequence is 17 residues long. CDR1 and CDR2 (germline): LNHDA, SQIVND (reference sequence). DNA of the CDR3: TGTGCCAGTAGTACAGGGACTAGCGGGAGGTCCTACAATGAGCAGTTCTTC. Translated: CASSTGTSGRSYNEQFF.

Concerning this clone: In the same sample, other DNA sequences code for this CDR3. V and J are TRBV6-1 and TRBJ2-5; 9 bases line up with TRBD1. Germline assignment: CDR1 MNHNS and CDR2 SASEGT. The ends lost 4 bases at V and 5 bases at J; junction bases unmatched: 5. This CDR3 is built from 14 residues. The CDR3 bases are TGTGCCAGCAGTGGGGGACAGGGTCAGGAGACCCAGTACTTC. Residues: CASSGGQGQETQYF.

This chain links TRBV11-2 with TRBJ2-1; tentatively, D is TRBD2 (6 bases). There are 17 residues in the CDR3. Germline CDR1 SGHAT, CDR2 FQNNGV. Trimming removed 3 bases at V and 0 bases at J, with 15 bases between. The CDR3 reads CASSFSGRRGSYNEQFF. CDR3 in DNA: TGTGCCAGCAGCTTTTCTGGGAGGCGGGGCTCCTACAATGAGCAGTTCTTC.

This clone appeared once. The chain recombines TRBV11-2 with TRBJ2-7; perhaps TRBD2 as D (6 bases). Germline V gene data show CDR1 as SGHAT and CDR2 as FQNNGV. The CDR3 loop spans 14 amino acids. The V end lost 5 bases, the J end lost 3 bases, and 14 bases lay between the germline ends. The CDR3, as DNA: TGTGCCAGCAGCGCGGGGAGAGGGGTCTACGAGCAGTACTTC. It encodes CASSAGRGVYEQYF. Full variable domain (rest looked up from reference TRBV11-2 and TRBJ2-7): EAGVAQSPRYKIIEKRQSVAFWCNPISGHATLYWYQQILGQGPKLLIQFQNNGVVDDSQLPKDRFSAERLKGVDSTLKIQPAKLEDSAVYLCASSAGRGVYEQYFGPGTRLTVT.

V and J are TRBV18 and TRBJ2-7; D possibly corresponds to TRBD1 (6 bases). V gave up 0 bases and J gave up 6 bases, with 15 bases separating them. Germline CDR1 KGHSH, CDR2 LQKENI. The CDR3 is 15 residues long. Written as DNA, the CDR3 is TGTGCCAGCTCACCACCGGTAACAGGGTCTGGCGAGCAGTACTTC. The encoded protein is CASSPPVTGSGEQYF.

The CDR3 DNA is TGTGCCAGCAGCCACGGGCCGGGACCTAATGGGGGCACCAATGAGCAGTTCTTC. Protein: CASSHGPGPNGGTNEQFF. This chain links TRBV28 with TRBJ2-1, with D maybe TRBD1 (6 bases). Germline loops: CDR1 MDHEN, CDR2 SYDVKM. The V end lost 6 bases, the J end lost 6 bases, and 27 bases lay between the germline ends. CDR3 length equals 18 residues. Looking up the rest from reference TRBV28 and TRBJ2-1 gives the full variable domain: DVKVTQSSRYLVKRTGEKVFLECVQDMDHENMFWYRQDPGLGLRLIYFSYDVKMKEKGDIPEGYSVSREKKERFSLILESASTNQTSMYLCASSHGPGPNGGTNEQFFGPGTRLTVL.

V gene TRBV4-2 combines with J gene TRBJ2-7; D may be TRBD2 (5 bases). This CDR3 is 16 amino acids long. The V gene lost 3 bases and the J gene lost 3 bases, with 18 bases spanning the gap. Germline V gene sequence: CDR1 LGHNA, CDR2 YNFKEQ. In DNA form, the CDR3 reads TGTGCCAGCAGCCAGGAAAGCGCAGGAGGTTTCTACGAGCAGTACTTC. It specifies CASSQESAGGFYEQYF.

This clone appeared once. This chain links TRBV5-6 with TRBJ1-1; 8 bases are shared with TRBD1. The CDR3 has 17 amino acids. The V segment lost 0 bases and the J segment 4 bases; nucleotides outside the gene matches: 11. CDR1 SGHDT and CDR2 YYEEEE come from the germline V gene. The CDR3 region has the DNA TGTGCCAGCAGCTTGGTGGGGTCGGACAGGGCATTCACTGAAGCTTTCTTT. Protein product: CASSLVGSDRAFTEAFF.

The V and J genes are TRBV18 and TRBJ2-7; TRBD2 is a possible D gene (7 bases). From germline, CDR1 is KGHSH and CDR2 LQKENI. V was cut by 6 bases and J by 5 bases, with 20 bases left in between. The CDR3 is 15 amino acids. The CDR3 DNA is TGTGCCAGCTCCCCCTTACGGGGGGCCGGCGACGAGCAGTACTTC. Residues: CASSPLRGAGDEQYF.

This rearrangement joins TRBV20-1 to TRBJ2-1; maybe TRBD2 (6 bases). This CDR3 has 11 residues. V dropped 6 bases and J dropped 10 bases, with 13 bases sitting between them. Germline loops: CDR1 DFQATT, CDR2 SNEGSKA (reference sequence). Written as DNA, the CDR3 is TGCAGTGCCCAGGTCGGGGGAGAGCAGTTCTTC. Protein sequence: CSAQVGGEQFF.

The chain carries TRBV6-5 and TRBJ2-5, with D maybe TRBD2 (5 bases). The germline gives CDR1 MNHEY, CDR2 SVGAGI. V was shortened by 6 bases and J by 5 bases, with 7 bases between the two germline ends. The CDR3 is 11 residues long. Here the CDR3 reads CASSRRETQYF. In DNA, the CDR3 is TGTGCCAGCAGCCGGAGGGAGACCCAGTACTTC.

This clone occurred a few times. The CDR3: CASTEGAVLEQYF. DNA for the CDR3: TGTGCCAGCACCGAAGGGGCGGTTCTCGAGCAGTACTTC. The chain employs TRBV28 and TRBJ2-7, with D perhaps TRBD1 (5 bases). V was trimmed by 7 bases and J by 6 bases, leaving 16 bases between them. This CDR3 is 13 amino acids long. Germline CDR1 reads MDHEN; CDR2 reads SYDVKM. Full variable domain (remainder filled in from reference TRBV28 and TRBJ2-7): DVKVTQSSRYLVKRTGEKVFLECVQDMDHENMFWYRQDPGLGLRLIYFSYDVKMKEKGDIPEGYSVSREKKERFSLILESASTNQTSMYLCASTEGAVLEQYFGPGTRLTVT.

This clone has more than one count but fewer than ten. This sequence joins TRBV19 and TRBJ2-5; TRBD2 agrees at 8 bases. Germline trimming cut 5 bases from V and 2 bases from J; bases unmatched to any gene: 10. This CDR3 region has 16 residues. Germline CDR1 LNHDA, CDR2 SQIVND (reference sequence). The CDR3 loop is CASSPQTGGGQETQYF. CDR3 bases: TGTGCCAGTAGTCCTCAGACCGGGGGGGGGCAAGAGACCCAGTACTTC.

The chain links TRBV2 to TRBJ1-4; 9 bases match TRBD1. Per the germline V gene, CDR1 is SNHLY and CDR2 is FYNNEI. The ends lost 7 bases at V and 7 bases at J; junction bases unmatched: 10. The CDR3 is 15 residues long. In DNA, the CDR3 is TGTGCCAGCACCCGACAGGGGGGTTTAGGTGAAAAACTGTTTTTT. Translating it yields CASTRQGGLGEKLFF.

The genes are TRBV18 and TRBJ1-1, with D perhaps matching TRBD1 (6 bases). Germline V gene data show CDR1 as KGHSH and CDR2 as LQKENI. The CDR3 runs 17 residues. The V end was cut by 2 bases, the J end by 4 bases, with 20 bases between. CDR3 in DNA: TGTGCCAGCTCACCAGGGGGCACCGGGTGGGCGAGCACTGAAGCTTTCTTT. Its protein product is CASSPGGTGWASTEAFF.

This clone has just a few counts. The V call is TRBV5-1, the J call TRBJ1-3, with D possibly matching TRBD1 (5 bases). CDR3 length equals 16 residues. V gave up 2 bases and J gave up 6 bases, with 18 bases separating them. Germline V gene sequence: CDR1 SGHRS, CDR2 YFSETQ. CDR3 loop: CASSLSGGSTSNTIYF. The CDR3 DNA reads TGCGCCAGCAGCTTATCGGGGGGATCGACCTCAAACACCATATATTTT.

The CDR3 sequence is CASSQGDRGQETQYF. CDR3 bases: TGCGCCAGCAGCCAAGGTGACAGGGGACAAGAGACCCAGTACTTC. V gene TRBV4-1 combines with J gene TRBJ2-5; the match to TRBD1 covers 8 bases. With 1 base clipped from V and 2 bases from J, the junction kept 3 bases outside the gene matches. Germline V CDR1 and CDR2: MGHRA, YSYEKL. The CDR3 contains 15 residues.

This chain uses TRBV28 with TRBJ1-4; D is uncertain. This CDR3 has 15 amino acids. CDR1 and CDR2 from the germline V gene are MDHEN and SYDVKM. The ends were cut back, 6 bases at V and 0 bases at J, with 11 bases in the middle. This CDR3 is CASRRGRATNEKLFF. In DNA form, the CDR3 reads TGTGCCAGCAGGCGTGGGCGAGCAACTAATGAAAAACTGTTTTTT. Full variable domain (remainder filled in from reference TRBV28 and TRBJ1-4): DVKVTQSSRYLVKRTGEKVFLECVQDMDHENMFWYRQDPGLGLRLIYFSYDVKMKEKGDIPEGYSVSREKKERFSLILESASTNQTSMYLCASRRGRATNEKLFFGSGTQLSVL.

The table lists this clone with a count of one. The rearrangement uses TRBV28 and TRBJ2-2; 7 nucleotides match TRBD1. The CDR3 is made up of 14 amino acids. With 10 bases clipped from V and 0 bases from J, the junction kept 5 bases outside the gene matches. Germline lookup yields CDR1 MDHEN and CDR2 SYDVKM. CDR3 amino acids: CATKGQTNTGELFF. CDR3 in DNA: TGTGCCACTAAGGGACAGACGAACACCGGGGAGCTGTTTTTT.

The chain uses TRBV28 and TRBJ1-2; D gene uncertain. The CDR3 covers 14 residues. V dropped 2 bases and J dropped 4 bases, with 11 bases sitting between them. Germline V gene data show CDR1 as MDHEN and CDR2 as SYDVKM. CDR3 nucleotide sequence: TGTGCCAGCAGTTTAACGCCGAGTGGCTATGGCTACACCTTC. Its translation: CASSLTPSGYGYTF.

The V gene is TRBV29-1, the J gene TRBJ1-3; tentatively, D is TRBD1 (5 bases). Deletions cut 3 bases from V and 11 bases from J, with 17 bases between. Germline V gene data show CDR1 as SQVTM and CDR2 as ANQGSEA. The CDR3 runs 13 residues. Written as DNA, the CDR3 is TGCAGCGTTGACGGGGGAGCCCGAGAGTCCATATATTTT. Translating gives CSVDGGARESIYF.

The rearrangement links TRBV30 to TRBJ2-5; TRBD2 is a possible D gene (6 bases). The CDR3 consists of 12 residues. V dropped 3 bases and J dropped 5 bases, with 10 bases sitting between them. Germline values: CDR1 GTSNPN, CDR2 SVGIG (reference sequence). Here the CDR3 reads CAWRASEETQYF. In nucleotides, the CDR3 is TGTGCCTGGAGGGCTAGCGAGGAGACCCAGTACTTC.